The sequence of this T cell receptor beta chain was determined in a study of T cell repertoires in cytomegalovirus infection. V was clipped by 3 bases and J by 2 bases; unmatched bases: 7. This CDR3 is 17 amino acids long. TCRdb used MiXCR to reprocess the reads, holding one entry per CDR3 protein. The table includes about 900,000 distinct CDR3 sequences, around a third detected once. In the case of this clonotype: Its antigen is unknown.

This TCR was recovered from a human donor in good health (CMV status not recorded). Some clones in this sample may be carry-over from other donors' samples. Sequenced material: cultured CD8+ T cells from PBMCs, taken from culture after CMV antigen stimulation. The chain is built from TRBV12-3 or TRBV12-4 and TRBJ2-3; TRBD2 matches 11 bases. The CDR3 region has the DNA TGTGCCAGCAGTTTCGACCATAGCGGGGGGGCCACAGATACGCAGTATTTT. Amino acids: CASSFDHSGGATDTQYF.